The source of this T cell receptor beta chain is a study of vaccination effects on CD4 cells after COVID-19. As for the study in general: Samples that were drawn after vaccination came a median of 72 days after the second dose. For each well, some 1.9 million PBMC were cultured with 9 to 10 IU/ml IL-2 and approximately 10 ug/ml peptides.

Culture proceeded for more than 8 days, and CD4+ T cells were then isolated. Each participant was given two doses of one vaccine (BNT162b2 or mRNA-1273). In the vaccine recipients, nucleocapsid antibodies were negative and there was no prior SARS-CoV-2 infection. The method was immunoSEQ multiplex PCR; TCRdb's version includes in-frame clones alone and lacks a portion of them. Seen here are more than 60,000 clones, about 67% observed once, and the top ten hold around 2.4%. There are 14 residues in the CDR3. Trimming cost V 4 bases and J 5 bases; bases outside gene matches: 4. CDR1 and CDR2 (germline): LGHDT, YNNKEL (reference sequence). There are a few counts of this clone. Its specificity is unknown. General study results and limits: Clones that were induced by infection or by vaccine showed marked contraction late after vaccination.

This specimen was CD4+ T cells from PBMCs cultured without peptide, taken after COVID-19 vaccination. This receptor was taken from a human donor who received a COVID-19 vaccine. This sequence joins TRBV3-1 (or the pseudogene TRBV3-2) and TRBJ2-3, with TRBD2 identical over 9 bases. CDR3 nucleotide sequence: TGTGCCAGCAGCCTTAGCGGGGGAGGAGATACGCAGTATTTT. The encoded protein is CASSLSGGGDTQYF.